What follows are 9 T cell receptor beta chains derived from one specimen sequenced in a study of OX40 agonist ivuxolimab in advanced cancers. Repertoires were generated with immunoSEQ multiplex PCR, while TCRdb's copy carries only in-frame clones and drops some. The repertoire holds about 24,000 clones, with around 78% as singletons. Sequenced material: CD4+ or CD8+ T cells sorted from blood, taken in a trial of the OX40 agonist ivuxolimab. The receptors come from an adult with an advanced solid tumor such as melanoma, head and neck, liver or kidney cancer.

The chain uses TRBV5-4 and TRBJ2-5; a weak D match, TRBD2 (6 bases). Germline V gene lookup returns CDR1 SGHNT and CDR2 YYREEE (reference sequence). Trimming cost V 4 bases and J 5 bases, with 18 bases left between them. This CDR3 region has 15 residues. CDR3 bases: TGTGCCAGCAGCCTACTCCGCCTGGAGGGGGAGACCCAGTACTTC. Amino acid sequence: CASSLLRLEGETQYF.

This clone was observed a handful of times. The chain joins TRBV7-2 to TRBJ1-5, with D maybe TRBD1 (6 bases). V was pared by 6 bases and J by 5 bases, with 23 bases between. Per germline, CDR1 SGHTA and CDR2 FQGNSA. The CDR3 is 17 amino acids. The CDR3 DNA reads TGTGCCAGCAGTTCTCCGGACAGAACGCCCTCGGATCAGCCCCAGCATTTT. It is translated as CASSSPDRTPSDQPQHF.

The J gene is TRBJ1-3, the V gene TRBV7-9, with 9 bases identical to TRBD1. After removal of 5 bases from V and 2 bases from J, the junction contained 10 bases not matched to a gene. Germline CDR1 and CDR2: SEHNR and FQNEAQ (reference sequence). This CDR3 spans 17 amino acids. The CDR3 DNA sequence: TGTGCCAGCAGCCAAATCGGACAGGGGTATACTGGAAACACCATATATTTT. Translated, it gives CASSQIGQGYTGNTIYF. Full variable domain (remainder filled in from reference TRBV7-9 and TRBJ1-3): DTGVSQNPRHKITKRGQNVTFRCDPISEHNRLYWYRQTLGQGPEFLTYFQNEAQLEKSRLLSDRFSAERPKGSFSTLEIQRTEQGDSAMYLCASSQIGQGYTGNTIYFGEGSWLTVV.

The J gene is TRBJ2-7, the V gene TRBV5-5, with 8 nucleotides matching TRBD1. The CDR3 runs 16 residues. The junction had 12 bases not matched to a gene; V was cut back by 4 bases and J by 3 bases. From germline, CDR1 is SGHKS and CDR2 YYEKEE (reference sequence). DNA of the CDR3: TGTGCCAGCAGCGTGGTAGGGACAGGTGTATACTACGAGCAGTACTTC. Translated, it gives CASSVVGTGVYYEQYF.

This clone came up a few times. This sequence joins TRBV7-2 and TRBJ2-5; 11 positions agree with TRBD2. CDR1 is SGHTA and CDR2 is FQGNSA in the germline V gene. The CDR3 has 14 residues. Trimming took 10 bases from V and 0 from J; bases not matched to a gene: 4. The CDR3 reads CAIPSGGNQETQYF. In DNA, the CDR3 is TGTGCCATTCCTAGCGGGGGGAACCAAGAGACCCAGTACTTC. Complete variable domain (other parts from reference TRBV7-2 and TRBJ2-5): GAGVSQSPSNKVTEKGKDVELRCDPISGHTALYWYRQSLGQGLEFLIYFQGNSAPDKSGLPSDRFSAERTGGSVSTLTIQRTQQEDSAVYLCAIPSGGNQETQYFGPGTRLLVL.

This rearrangement joins TRBV10-3 to TRBJ2-2; D call uncertain. V shed 5 bases and J shed 5 bases, with 6 bases lying between them. The CDR3 runs to 12 residues. In germline, CDR1 is ENHRY, CDR2 SYGVKD. The CDR3 DNA is TGTGCCATCAGTAGGGAAACCGGGGAGCTGTTTTTT. Its translation is CAISRETGELFF.

This chain uses TRBV28 with TRBJ1-6; a possible D gene is TRBD1 (5 bases). Trimming shortened V by 2 bases and J by 4 bases, and 9 bases separated the two germline ends. Per germline, CDR1 MDHEN and CDR2 SYDVKM. The CDR3 extends over 15 amino acids. The CDR3: CASSLGGTYNSPLHF. The CDR3 DNA is TGTGCCAGCAGTTTAGGTGGGACGTATAATTCACCCCTCCACTTT. The variable domain in full, completed from reference TRBV28 and TRBJ1-6, reads DVKVTQSSRYLVKRTGEKVFLECVQDMDHENMFWYRQDPGLGLRLIYFSYDVKMKEKGDIPEGYSVSREKKERFSLILESASTNQTSMYLCASSLGGTYNSPLHFGNGTRLTVT.

This rearrangement joins TRBV9 to TRBJ1-6, with 7 bases fitting TRBD1. Germline V CDR1 and CDR2: SGDLS, YYNGEE. J lost 9 bases, V lost 0 bases, and 3 bases had no gene match. This CDR3 comprises 14 residues. The CDR3 bases are TGTGCCAGCAGCGTAGAACAGGGGAGTTCACCCCTCCACTTT. It specifies CASSVEQGSSPLHF.

This clone was found a few times. V gene TRBV11-1 combines with J gene TRBJ1-1; no firm D call. Germline values: CDR1 SGHAT, CDR2 FQDESV (reference sequence). The CDR3 runs 14 residues. Trimming removed 3 bases from V and 5 bases from J, with 13 bases in between. The CDR3 loop reads CASSFWEGQTEAFF. The CDR3 coding sequence is TGTGCCAGCAGCTTTTGGGAAGGCCAAACTGAAGCTTTCTTT.